This TCR beta chain comes out of a study of CD8+ T cells in alopecia areata. Background on the study: Tofacitinib continued for 6 to 18 months and was then withheld for 6 months.

The sample holds a few counts of this clone. Germline V gene lookup returns CDR1 SEHNR and CDR2 FQNEAQ (reference sequence). V shed 3 bases and J 6 bases; nucleotides not matched to a gene: 2. The CDR3 is 12 amino acids. Documented treatment: oral pan-JAK inhibitor, 5-10 mg twice daily. Both peripheral blood and punch biopsies of lesional scalp skin were obtained from patients who had alopecia areata. Extraction of RNA preceded its reverse transcription into cDNA, which served as the sequencing template. Assay used: immunoSEQ multiplex PCR; TCRdb lists only in-frame clones, some missing. The sample gives 200,000 to 250,000 clones, under 70% of which show up once; 3.5% to 5% is in the top ten.

The sequencing used CD4+ T cells sorted from blood, collected at week 4, from a patient treated with tofacitinib. The rearrangement links TRBV7-9 to TRBJ2-7; the match to TRBD1 covers 7 bases. The TCR was taken from a human donor with alopecia areata. CDR3 loop: CASSLSGGEQYF. In nucleotides, the CDR3 is TGTGCCAGCAGCTTGTCAGGGGGCGAGCAGTACTTC.